The clone carrying this TCR beta chain was counted only a few times. What it binds is unknown. The repertoire was sequenced with immunoSEQ multiplex PCR; TCRdb's copy has only in-frame clones and lacks some. Among 140,000 to 150,000 clones, more than 90% were seen once, and the ten largest hold approximately 1.5%. The entry originates in a study of T cell responses to AZD1222 COVID-19 vaccine. Study findings and constraints: With dominance at 160-218 and 743-854, vaccine-associated CD4 TCRs spanned spike.

In germline, CDR1 is SGHDN, CDR2 FVKESK. The CDR3 totals 13 residues. The V gene lost 6 bases and the J gene lost 8 bases, with 13 bases spanning the gap. The clonotype was recovered from an adult in good health. The sequencing used peripheral blood, collected on day 0 of AZD1222 vaccination. This chain joins TRBV14 and TRBJ1-4; no reliable D call. This chain's CDR3 is CASSLIDTEKLFF. For the CDR3, the DNA is TGTGCCAGCAGTCTAATAGATACGGAAAAACTGTTTTTT.